A single sample is the source of the 10 T cell receptor beta chains below, sequenced in a study of T cell repertoires in cytomegalovirus infection (dated by TCRdb to the late 2010s). The data were produced on an Illumina HiSeq 1500. Through fastp at Q25 and MiXCR, TCRdb rebuilt clones from the public reads, retaining in-frame beta chains. Every distinct CDR3 protein forms one entry, paired with its most common genes and DNA. The sample profile shows roughly 100,000 distinct CDR3 sequences; 16% of them were found once. Over 8% of the sample goes to the ten largest clones. The sequenced sample was PBMCs. Receptor source: a human donor in good health (CMV status not recorded). Some clones in this sample may be carry-over from other donors' samples.

The chain links TRBV28 to TRBJ1-1; D gene uncertain. CDR3 length: 12 amino acids. Trimming pared 6 bases from V and 11 bases from J, leaving 16 bases between. Germline V CDR1 and CDR2: MDHEN, SYDVKM. The CDR3 sequence is CASRPTRSAAFF. The CDR3 DNA reads as TGTGCCAGCAGACCCACGAGGAGTGCGGCTTTCTTT.

Worth noting for this clonotype: A much larger clone sits a single nucleotide away, making a read error possible. V is TRBV12-3 or TRBV12-4 and J is TRBJ1-2; D is ambiguous. This CDR3 spans 13 amino acids. This chain's CDR3 is CASSSLGNGGYSF. CDR3 in DNA: TGTGCCAGCAGTTCCCTGGGGAATGGTGGCTACAGCTTC.

This clonotype has a count of ten or more. The V gene is TRBV7-3, the J gene TRBJ2-5, with 7 bases aligning to TRBD2. This CDR3 spans 15 amino acids. The trim removed 0 bases at V and 1 base at J, leaving 2 bases unmatched. In germline, CDR1 is SGHTA, CDR2 FQGTGA. Here the CDR3 reads CASSLTGGIQETQYF. CDR3 bases: TGTGCCAGCAGCTTAACCGGGGGGATCCAAGAGACCCAGTACTTC.

The genes are TRBV4-2 and TRBJ1-4; no definite D call. The CDR3 covers 13 residues. Trimming cost V 4 bases and J 7 bases, with 10 bases left between them. The V gene's germline CDR1 is LGHNA and CDR2 YNFKEQ. The chain's CDR3 is CASSPPSVEKLFF. In DNA, the CDR3 is TGTGCCAGCAGCCCACCGTCTGTTGAAAAACTGTTTTTT.

This clonotype was counted a few times. The chain has TRBV14 and TRBJ2-5, with D maybe TRBD1 (5 bases). V was shortened by 1 base and J by 5 bases, with 11 bases between the two germline ends. The CDR3 loop spans 14 amino acids. Germline loops: CDR1 SGHDN, CDR2 FVKESK. The CDR3 region is CASSQGTLRETQYF. DNA for the CDR3: TGTGCCAGCAGCCAAGGGACACTGCGGGAGACCCAGTACTTC. Combining the CDR3 with reference TRBV14 and TRBJ2-5 gives the whole variable domain EAGVTQFPSHSVIEKGQTVTLRCDPISGHDNLYWYRRVMGKEIKFLLHFVKESKQDESGMPNNRFLAERTGGTYSTLKVQPAELEDSGVYFCASSQGTLRETQYFGPGTRLLVL.

As regards this clonotype: No conserved phenylalanine or tryptophan ends this CDR3, so it is likely a read error. This rearrangement joins TRBV9 to TRBJ1-2, with TRBD1 matching 8 bases. Trimming cost V 4 bases and J 8 bases; bases outside gene matches: 13. Germline CDR1 reads SGDLS; CDR2 reads YYNGEE. CDR3 length equals 15 residues. The CDR3 spells CASSRDPGQGRGYTS. CDR3 nucleotide sequence: TGTGCCAGCAGCCGGGACCCAGGACAGGGAAGGGGCTACACCTCC.

This clonotype has a single count. V is TRBV5-1 and J is TRBJ2-7; D unclear. V lost 0 bases and J 2 bases, leaving 6 bases between the germline ends. This CDR3 is built from 13 residues. The germline V gene has CDR1 SGHRS and CDR2 YFSETQ. CDR3 region: CASSLESTYEQYF. As DNA, the CDR3 is TGCGCCAGCAGCTTGGAGTCGACCTACGAGCAGTACTTC.

This clonotype was recorded many times. The chain is built from TRBV7-2 and TRBJ1-2, with TRBD1 as a possible D gene (5 bases). Trimming took 6 bases from V and 4 from J, leaving 12 bases between them. CDR3 length: 13 residues. CDR1 and CDR2 (germline): SGHTA, FQGNSA. As DNA, the CDR3 is TGTGCCAGCAGTCCGCAGGGTAGCTATGGCTACACCTTC. Its protein is CASSPQGSYGYTF. Full variable domain (remainder filled in from reference TRBV7-2 and TRBJ1-2): GAGVSQSPSNKVTEKGKDVELRCDPISGHTALYWYRQSLGQGLEFLIYFQGNSAPDKSGLPSDRFSAERTGGSVSTLTIQRTQQEDSAVYLCASSPQGSYGYTFGSGTRLTVV.

This chain uses TRBV19 with TRBJ1-1; 7 bases agree with TRBD1. V was pared by 4 bases and J by 5 bases, with 7 bases of the junction left unmatched. Germline V gene sequence: CDR1 LNHDA, CDR2 SQIVND (reference sequence). This CDR3 is 14 amino acids long. The CDR3 protein is CASSSGQVWTEAFF. CDR3 nucleotides: TGTGCCAGTAGTAGTGGACAGGTTTGGACTGAAGCTTTCTTT.

This clonotype was recorded at least ten times. The chain uses TRBV6-1 and TRBJ1-5; TRBD1 aligns across 9 bases. The CDR3 spans 15 residues. The germline CDR1 and CDR2 sequences are MNHNS and SASEGT. V dropped 5 bases and J dropped 6; count of bases not matched to a gene: 8. CDR3 sequence: CASSPAGQGIQPQHF. The CDR3 DNA reads TGTGCCAGCAGTCCGGCGGGACAGGGTATTCAGCCCCAGCATTTT.